This is a list of T cell receptor beta chains from one sample in a study of blood T cells in healthy people across ages. TCRdb fed the 5' RACE reads into MiXCR, producing one record per CDR3 protein. The sample holds about a million distinct CDR3 sequences, just over 50% seen once. Sequencing was carried out using blood. The receptors stem from a woman between 55 and 75 years old in good health. CDR3s include the opening cysteine and the closing phenylalanine or tryptophan. Fields, in order: CDR3 length, V gene, D gene, J gene, clone size, CDR3 DNA, CDR3 protein. A D gene is named only where the DNA matches it firmly. Size values are once, few and many counts, or a class for expanded clones, and some rows have none.

16	TRBV5-6	TRBD1	TRBJ2-1	once	TGTGCCAGCAGCTTGTCCCAGGGGGAGTGGAGCAATGAGCAGTTCTTC	CASSLSQGEWSNEQFF
17	TRBV3-1	TRBD2	TRBJ2-1	few	TGTGCCAGCAGCCTGCGCGCCGGGACTAGCGGTGGGTCAGGGCAGTTCTTC	CASSLRAGTSGGSGQFF
15	TRBV4-3	-	TRBJ1-2	-	TGCGCCAGCAGCCAGTATACGTCGGGGTCCTATGGCTACACCTTC	CASSQYTSGSYGYTF
13	TRBV30	-	TRBJ1-2	-	TGTGCCTGTTTTCGGGCCGCGGATTATGGCTACACCTTC	CACFRAADYGYTF
14	TRBV25-1	TRBD1	TRBJ2-5	few	TGTGCCAGCTCTCACTCGACAGGGCGGGAGACCCAGTACTTC	CASSHSTGRETQYF
14	TRBV12-3/TRBV12-4	-	TRBJ2-7	-	TGTGCCAGCAGTCTCAGCAAGGACTCCTACGAGCAGTACTTC	CASSLSKDSYEQYF
15	TRBV27	TRBD2	TRBJ2-7	-	TGTGCCAGCAGTTTGATGAGCGGGAAGTCCTACGAGCAGTACTTC	CASSLMSGKSYEQYF
17	TRBV20-1	-	TRBJ1-4	-	TGCAGTGCTAGAGATGTAGACAGAGCGACAATTGATGAAAAACTGTTTTTT	CSARDVDRATIDEKLFF
12	TRBV7-2	-	TRBJ2-1	once	TGTGTCAGCAGCTTAGCGCAGGGGGAGCAGTTCTTC	CVSSLAQGEQFF
13	TRBV3-1	-	TRBJ2-3	few	TGTGCCAGCAGCCAACCCCGACTATCTGCGCAGTATTTT	CASSQPRLSAQYF
13	TRBV7-2	-	TRBJ2-1	-	TGTGCCAGCAGACTTAGCGTCCACAATGAGCAGTTCTTC	CASRLSVHNEQFF
16	TRBV6-4	TRBD2	TRBJ2-1	many	TGTGCCAGCAGTCCCCTGGGGCGGGGGATAGGCAATGAGCAGTTCTTC	CASSPLGRGIGNEQFF
17	TRBV20-1	TRBD1	TRBJ2-6	-	TGCAGTGCTAGGATGGGACAGGCCCTCTCTGGGGCCAACGTCCTGACTTTC	CSARMGQALSGANVLTF
14	TRBV7-9	TRBD1	TRBJ1-6	-	TGTGCCAGCAGCTTCGGGACAGGGGTCTCACCCCTCCACTTT	CASSFGTGVSPLHF
13	TRBV20-1	-	TRBJ2-3	few	TGCAGTGCTAGTTTGCAGGGCACAGATACGCAGTATTTT	CSASLQGTDTQYF
12	TRBV29-1	TRBD1	TRBJ2-5	few	TGCAGCGGGGGACAGGGTACAAAGACCCAGTACTTC	CSGGQGTKTQYF
13	TRBV20-1	-	TRBJ1-5	once	TGCAGTGCTAGAGATTATGGGAATCAGCCCCAGCATTTT	CSARDYGNQPQHF
13	TRBV6-2/TRBV6-3	TRBD2	TRBJ2-1	-	TGTGCCAGCAAAATGCGGGAGAAGAATGAGCAGTTCTTC	CASKMREKNEQFF
21	TRBV18	TRBD1	TRBJ2-6	-	TGTGCCAGCTCACCATTCGAAGGGGGCGAGCGGTTCCGATCTGGGGCCAACGTCCTGACTTTC	CASSPFEGGERFRSGANVLTF
15	TRBV9	-	TRBJ2-7	-	TGTGCCAGCAGCGTAGAAGGGCTTGGCTCCCACGAGCAGTACTTC	CASSVEGLGSHEQYF
16	TRBV3-1	TRBD2	TRBJ2-1	-	TGTGCCAGCAGTCCCAACCTTAGCGGGAGGAAAAATGAGCAGTTCTTC	CASSPNLSGRKNEQFF
16	TRBV24-1	TRBD1	TRBJ2-7	few	TGTGCCACCGCTACCAGCTCACAGGGGGCCCCCTACGAGCAGTACTTC	CATATSSQGAPYEQYF
18	TRBV3-1	TRBD2	TRBJ2-1	once	TGTGCCAGCAGCCAAGTGGCTAGCGGGAGTTGGCTTAGGAATGAGCAGTTCTTC	CASSQVASGSWLRNEQFF